This T cell receptor beta chain was obtained from a study of glioma-infiltrating T cells after dendritic cell vaccination. Whole-study context: Autologous tumor lysate-pulsed dendritic cell vaccination was given between about 2003 and 2013. Dendritic cell vaccine was injected intradermally three times, biweekly. Findings of the study overall: Survival was not directly related to TCR clonality in these patients.

J gave up 2 bases and V 1 base, and 10 bases lay outside the gene matches. CDR3 size: 17 residues. Germline V gene data show CDR1 as SGDLS and CDR2 as YYNGEE. Patients had residual fresh-frozen tumor tissue and more than two years of survival data. TCRdb's copy holds only in-frame clones and misses some; the assay was immunoSEQ multiplex PCR. The sample records around 72,000 clones, about 76% being singletons. A note on this clone: Antigen specificity is unknown.

The TCR was taken from a human donor with glioblastoma. The V gene is TRBV9, the J gene TRBJ2-3; 7 nucleotides agree with TRBD1. The sequencing used blood, collected before dendritic cell vaccination. CDR3 protein: CASSVSIGTDYTDTQYF. CDR3 nucleotides: TGTGCCAGCAGCGTATCCATCGGGACAGACTACACAGATACGCAGTATTTT.